The 28 T cell receptor beta chains in this list originate from one sample, sequenced in a study of Ad26.COV2.S vaccination and SARS-CoV-2 variants. Produced via immunoSEQ multiplex PCR; TCRdb's table is partial and in-frame only. The sample has about 420,000 clones; roughly 88% are singletons. As to treatment: 15 to 20 received Ad26.COV2.S at low or high dose, single or two shots; about five received placebo; per-sample allocation not given. The samples were gathered on day 63 after the first injection of vaccine or placebo. Source: peripheral blood, taken in a trial of Ad26.COV2.S vaccine versus placebo. The source is a person aged 18-60 years who received the Ad26.COV2.S COVID-19 vaccine or a placebo.

The rearrangement joins TRBV6-1 to TRBJ2-4; maybe TRBD2 (6 bases). CDR3 length: 15 amino acids. The V end was cut by 2 bases, the J end by 6 bases, with 14 bases between. The V gene's germline CDR1 is MNHNS and CDR2 SASEGT. As DNA, the CDR3 is TGTGCCAGCAGTGAATTGGGGGGATTGGGAAACATTCAGTACTTC. Its translation is CASSELGGLGNIQYF.

The rearrangement joins TRBV18 to TRBJ1-4, with D tentatively TRBD1 (5 bases). V lost 1 base to trimming and J lost 0 bases, with 9 bases between them. The CDR3 loop spans 16 amino acids. Germline CDR1 KGHSH, CDR2 LQKENI. CDR3 coding DNA: TGTGCCAGCTCACCACTGGAACAGGCAACTAATGAAAAACTGTTTTTT. Translation gives CASSPLEQATNEKLFF.

This rearrangement joins TRBV10-3 to TRBJ1-1; D may be TRBD1 (5 bases). The CDR3 is 13 amino acids. Between the trimmed V and J ends, which lost 3 bases and 1 base, there was a span of 6 bases. Per germline, CDR1 ENHRY and CDR2 SYGVKD. The CDR3 coding sequence is TGTGCCATCAGTGAACAGGAGAACACTGAAGCTTTCTTT. Amino acids: CAISEQENTEAFF.

The chain employs TRBV16 and TRBJ2-1, with 8 nucleotides matching TRBD2. Germline lookup yields CDR1 KGHSY and CDR2 FQNENV. The CDR3 is 17 residues long. V was pared by 0 bases and J by 4 bases, with 8 bases of the junction left unmatched. Here the CDR3 reads CASSQSAGAGEYNEQFF. The CDR3 DNA reads TGTGCCAGCAGCCAATCGGCTGGAGCGGGGGAATACAATGAGCAGTTCTTC.

The gene calls are TRBV7-2 and TRBJ2-2; no clear D gene. V dropped 1 base and J dropped 4 bases, with 19 bases sitting between them. CDR1 is SGHTA and CDR2 is FQGNSA in the germline V gene. The CDR3 loop spans 18 amino acids. In nucleotides, the CDR3 is TGTGCCAGCAGCTTAGAACCCGGGCGGCGCCGCAGCACCGGGGAGCTGTTTTTT. Its translation is CASSLEPGRRRSTGELFF. The variable domain in full, completed from reference TRBV7-2 and TRBJ2-2, reads GAGVSQSPSNKVTEKGKDVELRCDPISGHTALYWYRQSLGQGLEFLIYFQGNSAPDKSGLPSDRFSAERTGGSVSTLTIQRTQQEDSAVYLCASSLEPGRRRSTGELFFGEGSRLTVL.

V gene TRBV6-1 combines with J gene TRBJ1-6; D perhaps matches TRBD1 (6 bases). The germline V and J ends were trimmed by 4 bases and 4 bases, with 17 bases remaining between them. Germline V CDR1 and CDR2: MNHNS, SASEGT. This CDR3 contains 17 residues. CDR3 protein: CASSAPRGTEYNSPLHF. The DNA of the CDR3 is TGTGCCAGCAGTGCCCCGAGGGGGACGGAATATAATTCACCCCTCCACTTT.

The chain recombines TRBV27 with TRBJ1-2; D is unresolved. The germline V gene has CDR1 MNHEY and CDR2 SMNVEV (reference sequence). The CDR3 consists of 11 residues. Trimming left V 4 bases short and J 7 bases short, with 7 bases between. CDR3 region: CASSSGSGYTF. The CDR3 DNA is TGTGCCAGCAGTTCGGGGAGTGGCTACACCTTC.

V is TRBV28 and J is TRBJ2-7; D call uncertain. Looked up from germline, CDR1 is MDHEN and CDR2 is SYDVKM. The V gene lost 6 bases and the J gene lost 0 bases, with 12 bases spanning the gap. This CDR3 contains 14 residues. CDR3 region: CASSLPDTSYEQYF. Here the CDR3 DNA reads TGTGCCAGCAGCTTACCCGACACCTCCTACGAGCAGTACTTC.

The J gene is TRBJ1-4, the V gene TRBV18, with 9 positions matching TRBD1. The J segment lost 5 bases and the V segment lost 2 bases, leaving 9 bases of the junction unmatched. CDR3 length: 17 amino acids. Germline assignment: CDR1 KGHSH and CDR2 LQKENI. CDR3 residues: CASSPDASGQGNEKLFF. In DNA, the CDR3 is TGTGCCAGCTCACCAGACGCTTCGGGACAGGGAAATGAAAAACTGTTTTTT. The full variable domain, its missing parts supplied by reference TRBV18 and TRBJ1-4, is NAGVMQNPRHLVRRRGQEARLRCSPMKGHSHVYWYRQLPEEGLKFMVYLQKENIIDESGMPKERFSAEFPKEGPSILRIQQVVRGDSAAYFCASSPDASGQGNEKLFFGSGTQLSVL.

The chain links TRBV29-1 to TRBJ2-1; D gene unclear. Germline V lookup: CDR1 SQVTM, CDR2 ANQGSEA. This CDR3 spans 14 amino acids. Trimming removed 5 bases at V and 9 bases at J, with 20 bases between. The CDR3 loop reads CSVTPANGGFEQFF. The CDR3 nucleotides are TGCAGCGTTACCCCGGCGAACGGCGGCTTTGAGCAGTTCTTC.

The chain uses TRBV30 and TRBJ2-7; D is uncertain. Germline V gives CDR1 GTSNPN, CDR2 SVGIG (reference sequence). The CDR3 is 13 amino acids. V was shortened by 4 bases and J by 0 bases, with 10 bases between the two germline ends. In DNA form, the CDR3 reads TGTGCCTGGAATAGACGCTACTCCTACGAGCAGTACTTC. It specifies CAWNRRYSYEQYF.

The chain carries TRBV5-1 and TRBJ2-1; a possible D gene is TRBD2 (6 bases). V lost 0 bases to trimming and J lost 6 bases, with 22 bases between them. In germline, CDR1 is SGHRS, CDR2 YFSETQ. This CDR3 spans 18 amino acids. The CDR3 DNA sequence: TGCGCCAGCAGCTTGGTGGGATTTGGGGCGGGGCGGCTCAATGAGCAGTTCTTC. This gives the protein CASSLVGFGAGRLNEQFF. The full variable domain, in which reference TRBV5-1 and TRBJ2-1 provide the parts outside the CDR3, is KAGVTQTPRYLIKTRGQQVTLSCSPISGHRSVSWYQQTPGQGLQFLFEYFSETQRNKGNFPGRFSGRQFSNSRSEMNVSTLELGDSALYLCASSLVGFGAGRLNEQFFGPGTRLTVL.

This rearrangement joins TRBV29-1 to TRBJ2-1; maybe TRBD1 (6 bases). The ends were cut back, 5 bases at V and 5 bases at J, with 16 bases in the middle. Germline CDR1 SQVTM, CDR2 ANQGSEA. The CDR3 runs to 14 residues. The CDR3 protein is CSVTKTGTNNEQFF. As DNA, the CDR3 is TGCAGCGTTACAAAGACCGGGACAAACAATGAGCAGTTCTTC.

The J gene is TRBJ2-3, the V gene TRBV29-1; 15 bases fit TRBD2. The CDR3 spans 19 residues. The V and J ends lost 0 bases and 0 bases, in that order; junction bases with no gene match: 7. The germline CDR1 and CDR2 sequences are SQVTM and ANQGSEA. The CDR3: CSVEDGGTSGGRSTDTQYF. CDR3 bases: TGCAGCGTTGAAGATGGCGGGACTAGCGGGGGGAGAAGCACAGATACGCAGTATTTT.

The chain uses TRBV7-2 and TRBJ1-3, with D possibly matching TRBD1 (5 bases). This CDR3 is built from 13 residues. V gave up 5 bases and J gave up 4 bases, with 9 bases separating them. CDR1 SGHTA and CDR2 FQGNSA come from the germline V gene. CDR3: CASSTQGGNTIYF. The CDR3 DNA reads as TGTGCCAGCAGCACTCAGGGAGGAAACACCATATATTTT. The full variable domain, its missing parts supplied by reference TRBV7-2 and TRBJ1-3, is GAGVSQSPSNKVTEKGKDVELRCDPISGHTALYWYRQSLGQGLEFLIYFQGNSAPDKSGLPSDRFSAERTGGSVSTLTIQRTQQEDSAVYLCASSTQGGNTIYFGEGSWLTVV.

Note on this clone: Mismatch with germline at one junction end may stem from a read error. This chain links TRBV7-7 with TRBJ1-1; a possible D gene is TRBD1 (5 bases). Germline V lookup: CDR1 SSHAT, CDR2 FNYEAQ (reference sequence). The CDR3 spans 15 residues. The CDR3 nucleotides read TGTGCTAGCAGCTTTGACCAGGGTGTTAACACTGAAGCTTTCTTT. Encoded protein: CASSFDQGVNTEAFF.

In its sample, this clone was seen once. The rearrangement uses TRBV2 and TRBJ2-1; 9 bases agree with TRBD1. V lost 6 bases to trimming and J lost 8 bases; unmatched junction nucleotides: 14. The CDR3 is made up of 16 amino acids. Germline CDR1 and CDR2: SNHLY and FYNNEI. CDR3 region: CASSPGRGQGTHEQFF. The CDR3, as DNA: TGTGCCAGCAGCCCCGGGCGGGGACAGGGTACGCATGAGCAGTTCTTC.

The genes are TRBV25-1 and TRBJ1-4, with 11 bases that match TRBD1. Germline values: CDR1 MGHDK, CDR2 SYGVNS. The CDR3 consists of 15 residues. After removal of 5 bases from V and 8 bases from J, the junction contained 7 bases not matched to a gene. The DNA of the CDR3 is TGTGCCAGCAGTCCCCGGACAGGGGGCTTGGAAAAACTGTTTTTT. This encodes CASSPRTGGLEKLFF.

This sequence joins TRBV12-2 and TRBJ2-7; the table's D call, TRBD1, has no DNA check behind it. TRBV12-2 is a pseudogene. This CDR3 has 15 residues. The CDR3 loop is CASRLGGTDSYEQYF. CDR3 bases: TGTGCAAGTCGCTTAGGGGGGACAGACTCCTACGAGCAGTACTTC.

The gene calls are TRBV5-1 and TRBJ2-5, with 12 bases lining up with TRBD2. The CDR3 sequence is 19 residues long. With V trimmed by 4 bases and J by 4 bases, 17 bases remained unmatched. Germline V gene data show CDR1 as SGHRS and CDR2 as YFSETQ. CDR3 DNA: TGCGCCAGCAGCCCCGGGGCGTCTAGCGGGGGGGCCGTCGTAGAGACCCAGTACTTC. As protein: CASSPGASSGGAVVETQYF.

The genes are TRBV5-4 and TRBJ2-6; D is uncertain. V lost 3 bases and J lost 0, with 7 bases in between. This CDR3 has 15 residues. Looked up from germline, CDR1 is SGHNT and CDR2 is YYREEE (reference sequence). The CDR3 DNA sequence: TGTGCCAGCAGCTCTAGGGACTCTGGGGCCAACGTCCTGACTTTC. Translated, it gives CASSSRDSGANVLTF.

J is TRBJ1-1 and V is TRBV30; 7 bases are a match to TRBD1. Germline assignment: CDR1 GTSNPN and CDR2 SVGIG (reference sequence). The V and J ends lost 0 bases and 7 bases, in that order; junction bases with no gene match: 5. CDR3 size: 13 residues. Here the CDR3 DNA reads TGTGCCTGGAGTGTAGGGGGACAGAATGAAGCTTTCTTT. It yields the protein CAWSVGGQNEAFF.

V gene TRBV10-2 combines with J gene TRBJ2-3, with 11 nucleotides matching TRBD2. Germline lookup yields CDR1 WSHSY and CDR2 SAAADI. The CDR3 contains 16 residues. V shed 3 bases, J shed 2 bases, and the junction held 4 bases outside the gene matches. CDR3 sequence: CASSEVAGGPTDTQYF. Here the CDR3 DNA reads TGCGCCAGCAGTGAAGTAGCGGGGGGGCCCACAGATACGCAGTATTTT.

The chain combines TRBV5-1 with TRBJ2-7, with D unresolved. The CDR3 extends over 13 amino acids. Germline V gene data show CDR1 as SGHRS and CDR2 as YFSETQ. V gave up 1 base and J gave up 0 bases, with 5 bases separating them. The CDR3 sequence is CASSLRSSYEQYF. For the CDR3, the DNA is TGCGCCAGCAGCTTGAGGAGCTCCTACGAGCAGTACTTC.

The chain is built from TRBV3-1 (or the pseudogene TRBV3-2) and TRBJ2-5; 9 bases match TRBD2. The germline gives CDR1 LGHDT, CDR2 YNNKEL (reference sequence). The CDR3 is 16 amino acids. V shed 1 base, J shed 5 bases, and the junction held 8 bases outside the gene matches. The CDR3 is CASSQVPAGGFETQYF. The CDR3 DNA reads as TGTGCCAGCAGCCAAGTTCCAGCGGGGGGTTTTGAGACCCAGTACTTC.

The chain uses TRBV6-2 or TRBV6-3 and TRBJ1-4; D is undetermined. V gave up 2 bases and J gave up 7 bases, with 2 bases separating them. The CDR3 consists of 11 residues. Germline V lookup: CDR1 MNHEY, CDR2 SVGEGT. The CDR3: CASSYPEKLFF. The DNA for the CDR3 is TGTGCCAGCAGTTACCCTGAAAAACTGTTTTTT.

The chain joins TRBV5-6 to TRBJ2-3, with TRBD1 matching over 7 bases. The trim removed 4 bases at V and 2 bases at J, leaving 13 bases unmatched. CDR3 length: 17 residues. Germline V CDR1 and CDR2: SGHDT, YYEEEE. For the CDR3, the DNA is TGTGCCAGCAGCGGGCCCACTACAGGGGCCCCCACAGATACGCAGTATTTT. This encodes CASSGPTTGAPTDTQYF.

The J gene is TRBJ1-5, the V gene TRBV18; D may be TRBD1 (5 bases). Germline V gene sequence: CDR1 KGHSH, CDR2 LQKENI. Between the trimmed V and J ends, which lost 2 bases and 3 bases, there was a span of 8 bases. The CDR3 is 14 residues long. CDR3 DNA: TGTGCCAGCTCACCAGACAGAAACAATCAGCCCCAGCATTTT. Its protein is CASSPDRNNQPQHF.